The source of this T cell receptor beta chain is a study of blood T cell repertoires in COVID-19. Sequencing used immunoSEQ multiplex PCR; TCRdb keeps in-frame clones, though not all of them. The table has 250,000 to 300,000 clones, approximately 90% seen once. The sample taken for sequencing was PBMCs or T cells enriched from blood (not recorded which). This TCR came from a young man who had recovered from COVID-19.

CDR3 nucleotides: TGTGCCAGCAGACGGACAGGGGGCTCTGGAAACACCATATATTTT. Its protein product is CASRRTGGSGNTIYF. The chain couples TRBV27 to TRBJ1-3; 10 bases match TRBD1. Germline lookup yields CDR1 MNHEY and CDR2 SMNVEV (reference sequence). The J segment lost 0 bases and the V segment lost 6 bases, leaving 2 bases of the junction unmatched. The CDR3 runs 15 residues.